What follows describes a single TCR beta chain. The method was immunoSEQ multiplex PCR; TCRdb's version includes in-frame clones alone and lacks a portion of them. The sample yields tens of thousands of clones, approximately 90% seen once. The source of the sample is a study of T cell changes during pregnancy in multiple sclerosis. The CDR3 runs 19 residues. V gave up 5 bases and J gave up 6 bases; unmatched junction bases: 19. Germline V gene sequence: CDR1 SGHTA, CDR2 FQGNSA. The sample consisted of CD4+ T cells from peripheral blood mononuclear cells, taken after pregnancy. This clonotype was sampled from a female donor with multiple sclerosis, enrolled in a pregnancy study. J is TRBJ2-2 and V is TRBV7-2; TRBD2 agrees at 9 bases. CDR3 coding DNA: TGTGCCAGCAGCCCCAGGGCTAGCGGGATCCCAAATTGGTCCGGGGAGCTGTTTTTT. This sequence encodes CASSPRASGIPNWSGELFF.